The entry below gives a single TCR beta chain sequence along with its context. The target antigen is unknown. These data belong to a study of regulatory T cells in long-lasting Graves disease. The sample's time point: newly diagnosed GD, antithyroid drugs for less than 3 months. Extracted PBMC RNA gave rise to the TCR library. In building TCR beta libraries, iRepertoire HTBI primers were used together with Arm-PCR of CDR3 regions. Each CDR3 protein is one row after TCRdb ran MiXCR on the multiplex PCR reads. The repertoire holds around 420,000 distinct CDR3 sequences, with over 12% as singletons. Overall study results and limits: Sample size was small, which may have lowered accuracy.

There are 13 residues in the CDR3. V lost 7 bases to trimming and J lost 2 bases, with 9 bases between them. In germline, CDR1 is MNHNS, CDR2 SASEGT. The same sample was also used in a study of T cells in Graves' hyperthyroidism and ophthalmopathy. This second report adds: Graves' hyperthyroidism showing no ophthalmopathy progression within 18 months was considered stable. The primer set for the first-round RT-PCR of the TCR CDR3 was HTBI.

Sequencing was performed on peripheral blood mononuclear cells (PBMCs), taken at new diagnosis, from a patient treated with antithyroid drugs. The receptor's source is a woman aged 40 to 49 with Graves disease. This sequence joins TRBV6-1 and TRBJ1-5, with D unclear. The CDR3: CASTSIGNQPQHF. CDR3 in DNA: TGTGCCAGCACGAGCATTGGCAATCAGCCCCAGCATTTT.